Below are 24 T cell receptor beta chains sequenced from a single sample in a study of cytomegalovirus exposure and HLA in healthy donors. The study ran its PCR with 60 Vbeta and 13 Jbeta primers. Generated by immunoSEQ multiplex PCR, the TCRdb table keeps only in-frame clones and is missing some. There are 95,000 to 100,000 clones in the sample; 65% to 85% occur only once, and more than 9% lies in the top ten. Sample: PBMCs. These receptors were collected from a man in his fifties or sixties in good health and CMV-seronegative.

The chain uses TRBV7-3 and TRBJ2-1, with D perhaps TRBD2 (5 bases). This CDR3 spans 16 amino acids. CDR1 and CDR2 (germline): SGHTA, FQGTGA. Trimming removed 4 bases at V and 2 bases at J, with 15 bases between. The CDR3 spells CASSSNPNGAYNEQFF. The CDR3 DNA is TGTGCCAGCAGCTCCAACCCTAACGGGGCCTACAATGAGCAGTTCTTC.

V gene TRBV30 combines with J gene TRBJ1-4, with D perhaps matching TRBD1 (5 bases). Trimming took off 2 bases at V and 1 base at J, with 8 bases between the two ends. Germline assignment: CDR1 GTSNPN and CDR2 SVGIG (reference sequence). The CDR3 contains 14 residues. CDR3 sequence reads: CAWSRGGTNEKLFF. The CDR3 DNA follows: TGTGCCTGGAGTCGGGGGGGAACTAATGAAAAACTGTTTTTT. The complete variable domain, with remaining parts taken from reference TRBV30 and TRBJ1-4, reads SQTIHQWPATLVQPVGSPLSLECTVEGTSNPNLYWYRQAAGRGLQLLFYSVGIGQISSEVPQNLSASRPQDRQFILSSKKLLLSDSGFYLCAWSRGGTNEKLFFGSGTQLSVL.

The rearrangement links TRBV19 to TRBJ1-1; weak D call: TRBD1 (5 bases). This CDR3 comprises 16 residues. With 7 bases removed from V and 4 bases from J, the gap between germline ends came to 22 bases. The germline V gene has CDR1 LNHDA and CDR2 SQIVND (reference sequence). In DNA, the CDR3 is TGTGCCAGTACCCCCGGCCGGCAGGGAGGATCCACTGAAGCTTTCTTT. Translating it yields CASTPGRQGGSTEAFF.

For the CDR3, the DNA is TGTGCCAGCAGCTTCGGGAATCATGAAAAACTGTTTTTT. It yields the protein CASSFGNHEKLFF. This chain links TRBV5-6 with TRBJ1-4; D uncertain. Between the trimmed V and J ends, which lost 2 bases and 6 bases, there was a span of 8 bases. The CDR3 consists of 13 residues. Germline CDR1 is SGHDT and CDR2 is YYEEEE.

The V and J genes are TRBV7-9 and TRBJ2-1; 12 nucleotides match TRBD1. V lost 1 base, J lost 8 bases, and 3 bases stayed unmatched. This CDR3 contains 15 residues. Germline assignment: CDR1 SEHNR and CDR2 FQNEAQ (reference sequence). The CDR3 sequence is CASSLGDRGRYEQFF. For the CDR3, the DNA is TGTGCCAGCAGCTTAGGGGACAGGGGGCGATATGAGCAGTTCTTC.

This clone showed up just a few times. The chain couples TRBV4-2 to TRBJ1-4, with 9 bases fitting TRBD1. The CDR3 is made up of 14 amino acids. V was pared by 3 bases and J by 7 bases, with 3 bases of the junction left unmatched. CDR1 LGHNA and CDR2 YNFKEQ come from the germline V gene. Written as DNA, the CDR3 is TGTGCCAGCAGCCATCGGGGACAGGGTGAAAAACTGTTTTTT. Encoded protein: CASSHRGQGEKLFF.

The CDR3 region is CASRGDRGTEAFF. DNA for the CDR3: TGTGCCAGCAGGGGAGACAGGGGCACTGAAGCTTTCTTT. The chain carries TRBV5-4 and TRBJ1-1; 8 bases map to TRBD1. After removal of 5 bases from V and 4 bases from J, the junction contained 4 bases not matched to a gene. CDR1 SGHNT and CDR2 YYREEE come from the germline V gene (reference sequence). This CDR3 has 13 amino acids.

This clone occurred a few times. The rearrangement links TRBV6-5 to TRBJ2-2; 9 nucleotides line up with TRBD2. The CDR3 covers 15 residues. Losses at the gene ends were 7 bases for V and 1 base for J; bases not matched to a gene: 4. Germline lookup yields CDR1 MNHEY and CDR2 SVGAGI. The CDR3 reads CASKRGAMNTGELFF. The CDR3 DNA reads TGTGCCAGCAAGCGGGGGGCCATGAACACCGGGGAGCTGTTTTTT.

This clone came up a few times. The chain joins TRBV6-6 to TRBJ2-3; no clear D. The CDR3 covers 13 residues. Trimming took off 2 bases at V and 2 bases at J, with 5 bases between the two ends. Germline-derived CDR1 and CDR2 are MNHNY and SVGAGI (reference sequence). DNA of the CDR3: TGTGCCAGCAGTTACGCCTACACAGATACGCAGTATTTT. Translation: CASSYAYTDTQYF.

CDR3 bases: TGCAGCGTCCCCAGACGGGACTCGGACGAGCAGTACTTC. Translated: CSVPRRDSDEQYF. The chain recombines TRBV29-1 with TRBJ2-7, with D possibly matching TRBD2 (6 bases). CDR3 length: 13 residues. V lost 6 bases to trimming and J lost 5 bases, with 17 bases between them. CDR1 and CDR2 (germline): SQVTM, ANQGSEA.

J is TRBJ2-1 and V is TRBV7-9; 8 bases match TRBD2. The CDR3 length is 16 residues. Germline assignment: CDR1 SEHNR and CDR2 FQNEAQ (reference sequence). V shed 4 bases, J shed 3 bases, and the junction held 8 bases outside the gene matches. CDR3 sequence: CASSYTGTRLYNEQFF. The CDR3 DNA sequence: TGTGCCAGCAGCTATACCGGGACTAGACTCTACAATGAGCAGTTCTTC.

The CDR3, as DNA: TGCGCCAGCAGCTTGGAGGCGGGAGAATCCTACGAGCAGTACTTC. Residues: CASSLEAGESYEQYF. The genes are TRBV5-1 and TRBJ2-7; 7 nucleotides agree with TRBD2. Per germline, CDR1 SGHRS and CDR2 YFSETQ. The CDR3 sequence is 15 residues long. Trimming removed 0 bases from V and 1 base from J; junction bases left unmatched: 4.

This clone occurred a few times. This chain links TRBV6-4 with TRBJ2-3; 9 positions match TRBD2. This CDR3 comprises 16 residues. Per the germline V gene, CDR1 is MRHNA and CDR2 is SNTAGT. V lost 5 bases, J lost 0 bases, and 6 bases stayed unmatched. The CDR3 nucleotides read TGTGCCAGCAGTACCGGGACTAGCCTAAGCACAGATACGCAGTATTTT. This codes for CASSTGTSLSTDTQYF.

The rearrangement joins TRBV19 to TRBJ2-7; D possibly corresponds to TRBD1 (6 bases). CDR1 LNHDA and CDR2 SQIVND come from the germline V gene (reference sequence). The CDR3 is made up of 16 amino acids. The germline V and J ends were trimmed by 4 bases and 2 bases, with 18 bases remaining between them. DNA of the CDR3: TGTGCCAGTAGTAGAATACAGGGACCGCTACCCTACGAGCAGTACTTC. Its translation: CASSRIQGPLPYEQYF.

The table lists this clone with many counts. The rearrangement uses TRBV7-9 and TRBJ1-6, with D possibly matching TRBD1 (5 bases). CDR1 is SEHNR, CDR2 FQNEAQ, per germline (reference sequence). Trimming took 5 bases from V and 16 from J, leaving 21 bases between them. This CDR3 spans 14 amino acids. CDR3 in DNA: TGTGCCAGCAGCCTCTACTCTACAGGCAGGGAACTCCACTTT. It encodes CASSLYSTGRELHF.

The V and J genes are TRBV5-6 and TRBJ2-6; TRBD2 matches at 7 bases. CDR1 is SGHDT, CDR2 YYEEEE, per germline. The CDR3 consists of 17 residues. V shed 7 bases and J 0 bases; nucleotides not matched to a gene: 10. This chain's CDR3 is CASRGRGRSSGANVLTF. DNA of the CDR3: TGTGCCAGCCGTGGGAGGGGCAGATCCTCTGGGGCCAACGTCCTGACTTTC.

This chain joins TRBV7-9 and TRBJ1-5; TRBD1 agrees at 8 bases. This CDR3 region has 15 residues. Germline CDR1 and CDR2: SEHNR and FQNEAQ (reference sequence). The J segment lost 5 bases and the V segment lost 4 bases, leaving 7 bases of the junction unmatched. The CDR3 DNA is TGTGCCAGCAGCTCAACCGGACAGGGTGATCAGCCCCAGCATTTT. As protein: CASSSTGQGDQPQHF.

This chain uses TRBV7-9 with TRBJ2-2, with 9 bases identical to TRBD1. The ends lost 5 bases at V and 2 bases at J; junction bases unmatched: 3. Per the germline V gene, CDR1 is SEHNR and CDR2 is FQNEAQ (reference sequence). CDR3 length: 15 residues. Here the CDR3 reads CASSRTGANTGELFF. CDR3 coding DNA: TGTGCCAGCAGCCGGACAGGGGCCAACACCGGGGAGCTGTTTTTT.

This chain uses TRBV27 with TRBJ1-4; possibly TRBD1 for D (5 bases). In germline, CDR1 is MNHEY, CDR2 SMNVEV (reference sequence). V lost 8 bases to trimming and J lost 0 bases, with 10 bases between them. This CDR3 region has 14 residues. Here the CDR3 reads CASGRGTTNEKLFF. The DNA of the CDR3 is TGTGCCAGCGGCCGGGGGACAACTAATGAAAAACTGTTTTTT.

Regarding this clone: Different DNA sequences within this sample yield the same CDR3. V usage is TRBV2 and J usage is TRBJ2-2, with D possibly being TRBD2 (5 bases). The V end lost 3 bases, the J end lost 0 bases, and 8 bases lay between the germline ends. The CDR3 contains 15 residues. In germline, CDR1 is SNHLY, CDR2 FYNNEI. The CDR3 protein is CASSERTSNTGELFF. CDR3 nucleotides: TGTGCCAGCAGTGAGAGGACTTCGAACACCGGGGAGCTGTTTTTT.

The genes are TRBV7-6 and TRBJ1-3, with a possible D match to TRBD1 (5 bases). Germline-derived CDR1 and CDR2 are SGHVS and FNYEAQ. Trimming took off 8 bases at V and 8 bases at J, with 19 bases between the two ends. This CDR3 is built from 14 residues. The CDR3 nucleotides read TGTGCCAGCGGCCCAGGGCGCCCCCAGCACACCATATATTTT. This translates into CASGPGRPQHTIYF.

This clone has more than one count but fewer than ten. The chain links TRBV29-1 to TRBJ2-7; 7 bases match TRBD1. Germline-derived CDR1 and CDR2 are SQVTM and ANQGSEA. The CDR3 has 14 amino acids. J was trimmed by 0 bases and V by 7 bases; bases with no gene match: 9. The CDR3 loop reads CSARPGGDSYEQYF. As DNA, the CDR3 is TGCAGCGCCCGACCAGGGGGTGACTCCTACGAGCAGTACTTC.

The CDR3 DNA reads TGTGCCAGCAGTACCGGGAGGGGCGATACGCAGTATTTT. Its protein product is CASSTGRGDTQYF. This chain joins TRBV6-5 and TRBJ2-3; 8 bases are a match to TRBD2. CDR1 is MNHEY, CDR2 SVGAGI, per germline. With V trimmed by 5 bases and J by 6 bases, 4 bases remained unmatched. The CDR3 is 13 amino acids.

The chain employs TRBV19 and TRBJ2-1, with D maybe TRBD2 (6 bases). The CDR3 is 12 amino acids. Germline CDR1 reads LNHDA; CDR2 reads SQIVND (reference sequence). The V and J ends lost 5 bases and 10 bases respectively, with 12 bases between them. The CDR3 nucleotides read TGTGCCAGTAGTGGGACTTTCAGAGAGCAGTTCTTC. This encodes CASSGTFREQFF.